This T cell receptor (beta chain) appears in the sequencing data of a study of cytomegalovirus exposure and HLA in healthy donors. Amplification used 60 Vbeta primers and 13 Jbeta primers. Assay: immunoSEQ multiplex PCR; the TCRdb copy retains only in-frame clones and omits some. The sample comprises under 200,000 clones, 84% of which are singletons, and around 0.98% rests with the top ten. Germline V CDR1 and CDR2: MNHEY, SMNVEV (reference sequence). With 1 base removed from V and 1 base from J, the gap between germline ends came to 14 bases. The CDR3 runs to 18 residues. Sample: PBMCs. The rearrangement links TRBV27 to TRBJ2-6; maybe TRBD1 (6 bases). This TCR came from a man younger than 40 in good health and CMV-seronegative. In DNA form, the CDR3 reads TGTGCCAGCAGTTTATTGAGTGTTGGGACATCTGGGGCCAACGTCCTGACTTTC. Encoded protein: CASSLLSVGTSGANVLTF.